This entry describes one T cell receptor (beta chain). In the authors' workflow: From reference gene primer amplification, estimates of nucleated cell counts were derived. Produced via immunoSEQ multiplex PCR; TCRdb's table is partial and in-frame only. The V and J calls and clone size were taken over from that table, and D and trimming were inferred from the DNA. The sample carries 280,000 or so clones, 89% recorded once. This sample was taken from a study of blood T cell repertoires in COVID-19. Study background: Acute and convalescent COVID-19 specimens originated in the United States, Italy and Spain.

Trimming took 2 bases from V and 4 from J, leaving 14 bases between them. Germline CDR1 is SGHRS and CDR2 is YFSETQ. The CDR3 sequence is 15 residues long. The sequencing input was peripheral blood. The chain employs TRBV5-1 and TRBJ2-3, with D possibly matching TRBD2 (5 bases). The origin of this receptor is a woman aged 60-70 years with acute or convalescent COVID-19. This CDR3 is CASSFIGLGADTQYF. CDR3 DNA sequence: TGCGCCAGCAGCTTTATAGGCCTCGGGGCAGATACGCAGTATTTT.